Shown below are 27 T cell receptor beta chains from a single sample sequenced in a study of T cells in women clearing cervical HPV infection. The repertoire was sequenced with immunoSEQ multiplex PCR; TCRdb's copy has only in-frame clones and lacks some. This table holds some 25,000 clones. The sequenced sample consisted of blood buffy coat. These receptors came from a woman aged 18-70 years with a cervical HPV16 infection that either progressed to CIN3+ or cleared (not recorded which).

Comments on this clone: Read sequence stops 3 residues before the CDR3 end, and the germline J gene provides the missing end. V is TRBV7-9 and J is TRBJ1-4; D not certain. CDR1 is SEHNR and CDR2 is FQNEAQ in the germline V gene (reference sequence). The CDR3 sequence is 11 residues long. This chain's CDR3 is CASSTGSPLFF. The part of the CDR3 DNA that was read is TGTGCCAGCAGCACTGGTTCACCA. The full variable domain, in which reference TRBV7-9 and TRBJ1-4 provide the parts outside the CDR3, is DTGVSQNPRHKITKRGQNVTFRCDPISEHNRLYWYRQTLGQGPEFLTYFQNEAQLEKSRLLSDRFSAERPKGSFSTLEIQRTEQGDSAMYLCASSTGSPLFFGSGTQLSVL.

A remark on this clone: The read ends 3 residues shy of where the CDR3 ends; the end is completed using the germline J gene. This chain connects TRBV12-3 or TRBV12-4 to TRBJ2-1; D might be TRBD1 (5 bases). V was pared by 4 bases and J by 4 bases, with 20 bases between. CDR3 length: 17 amino acids. The CDR3 sequence: CASSYLKETALYNEQFF. The sequenced CDR3 bases are TGTGCCAGCAGTTACCTCAAAGAGACAGCGCTTTACAATGAG.

Comments on this clone: The read terminates 3 residues ahead of where the CDR3 ends, so the germline J gene completes it. The chain has TRBV2 and TRBJ1-4; D unresolved. CDR3 length: 13 amino acids. Germline V gene data show CDR1 as SNHLY and CDR2 as FYNNEI. Partial CDR3 DNA: TGTGCCAGCAGGGGTACAGATCTTTCACCA. Its protein product is CASRGTDLSP. The entire CDR3 sequence reads CASRGTDLSPLFF.

On this clone: From the germline J gene comes the end of the CDR3, since the read stops 3 residues before it. V usage is TRBV2 and J usage is TRBJ1-2, with 7 bases fitting TRBD1. The CDR3 runs to 15 residues. Germline assignment: CDR1 SNHLY and CDR2 FYNNEI. The sequenced CDR3 bases are TGTGCCAGCAGCCTGCAGGGACAGCCCCAAGAGAGC. Translating gives CASSLQGQPQES. The full CDR3 sequence reads CASSLQGQPQESYTF. The variable domain in full, with the rest retrieved from reference TRBV2 and TRBJ1-2, is EPEVTQTPSHQVTQMGQEVILRCVPISNHLYFYWYRQILGQKVEFLVSFYNNEISEKSEIFDDQFSVERPDGSNFTLKIRSTKLEDSAMYFCASSLQGQPQESYTFGSGTRLTVV.

As concerns this clone: The read gets to within 3 residues of the CDR3 end, and the germline J gene fills in the rest. This chain links TRBV20-1 with TRBJ2-7, with TRBD1 matching over 7 bases. J lost 5 bases, V lost 0 bases, and 10 bases had no gene match. The germline CDR1 and CDR2 sequences are DFQATT and SNEGSKA (reference sequence). CDR3 length: 15 amino acids. The covered CDR3 bases are TGCAGTGCTAGAGATGACAGGGTTCGGTTTAACGAG. It is translated as CSARDDRVRFNE. The CDR3 as a whole reads CSARDDRVRFNEQYF.

Comments on this clone: The CDR3 end lies 3 residues beyond the end of the read and is filled in from the germline J gene. The chain joins TRBV10-3 to TRBJ2-1; 9 bases align to TRBD2. Per germline, CDR1 ENHRY and CDR2 SYGVKD. CDR3 length equals 15 residues. The V gene end was trimmed by 5 bases and the J gene end by 6 bases; junction bases not matched to a gene: 8. The CDR3 DNA, read in part, is TGTGCCATCAGTACCAGACTAGCGGAAGGCAATGAG. Its translation: CAISTRLAEGNE. The entire CDR3 is CAISTRLAEGNEQFF.

As concerns this clone: The read stops 3 residues short of the end of the CDR3; the missing end is completed from the germline J gene. This sequence joins TRBV7-2 and TRBJ2-1, with D tentatively TRBD1 (5 bases). Between the trimmed V and J ends, which lost 3 bases and 6 bases, there was a span of 9 bases. Looked up from germline, CDR1 is SGHTA and CDR2 is FQGNSA. The CDR3 consists of 13 residues. CDR3 bases read: TGTGCCAGCAGCTTGAGACAGATCAATGAG. It codes for CASSLRQINE. The full CDR3 sequence reads CASSLRQINEQFF.

Worth noting for this clone: The CDR3 end lies 3 residues beyond the end of the read and is filled in from the germline J gene. This chain uses TRBV5-1 with TRBJ2-1; D possibly corresponds to TRBD1 (6 bases). Deletions cut 2 bases from V and 5 bases from J, with 14 bases between. The CDR3 consists of 15 residues. Germline CDR1 and CDR2: SGHRS and YFSETQ. CDR3 loop: CASSFSGQTDNEQFF. CDR3 DNA (partial): TGCGCCAGCAGCTTTTCCGGACAGACCGACAATGAG.

As for this clone: The read ends 3 residues early relative to the CDR3; the germline J gene fills the gap. The chain employs TRBV2 and TRBJ1-2; D not certain. Germline CDR1 and CDR2: SNHLY and FYNNEI. The CDR3 covers 12 residues. Trimming cost V 7 bases and J 3 bases, with 9 bases left between them. The CDR3 here is CASTSFDYGYTF. The sequenced CDR3 bases are TGTGCCAGCACGTCGTTCGACTATGGC. The whole variable domain, remainder taken from reference TRBV2 and TRBJ1-2, is EPEVTQTPSHQVTQMGQEVILRCVPISNHLYFYWYRQILGQKVEFLVSFYNNEISEKSEIFDDQFSVERPDGSNFTLKIRSTKLEDSAMYFCASTSFDYGYTFGSGTRLTVV.

Worth noting for this clone: The observed sequence ends 3 residues before the CDR3 terminus, with the missing tail filled in from the germline J gene. Distinct nucleotide sequences in the sample also encode this CDR3. This sequence joins TRBV19 and TRBJ1-5; 7 nucleotides line up with TRBD1. Unmatched junction bases numbered 7, after V lost 5 bases and J lost 6 bases. Germline CDR1 is LNHDA and CDR2 is SQIVND (reference sequence). This CDR3 has 14 amino acids. The covered CDR3 bases are TGTGCCAGTAGTCTGCAAACAGGGGTTCAGCCC. It is translated as CASSLQTGVQP. The whole CDR3 is CASSLQTGVQPQHF.

Worth noting for this clone: The DNA ends 3 residues before the CDR3 does, and the rest of the CDR3 is filled in from the germline J gene. V and J are TRBV7-2 and TRBJ2-3; D is possibly TRBD1 (5 bases). This CDR3 comprises 14 residues. Germline V CDR1 and CDR2: SGHTA, FQGNSA. The CDR3 reads CASSQDTRNQPQYF. Partial CDR3 DNA: TGTGCCAGCAGCCAGGACACGAGAAATCAGCCG. The whole variable domain, remainder taken from reference TRBV7-2 and TRBJ2-3, is GAGVSQSPSNKVTEKGKDVELRCDPISGHTALYWYRQSLGQGLEFLIYFQGNSAPDKSGLPSDRFSAERTGGSVSTLTIQRTQQEDSAVYLCASSQDTRNQPQYFGPGTRLTVL.

A word on this clone: The CDR3 goes on 3 residues after the read ends, and that part is filled in from the germline J gene. The chain carries TRBV5-6 and TRBJ1-5, with D perhaps matching TRBD1 (6 bases). The V end lost 1 base, the J end lost 8 bases, and 16 bases lay between the germline ends. The length of the CDR3 is 15 residues. Germline V CDR1 and CDR2: SGHDT, YYEEEE. Incomplete CDR3 DNA: TGTGCCAGCAGCTTGAGTCCAGGGGCCGGAGAGCCC. It specifies CASSLSPGAGEP. In full, the CDR3 reads CASSLSPGAGEPQHF. Complete variable domain (other parts from reference TRBV5-6 and TRBJ1-5): DAGVTQSPTHLIKTRGQQVTLRCSPKSGHDTVSWYQQALGQGPQFIFQYYEEEERQRGNFPDRFSGHQFPNYSSELNVNALLLGDSALYLCASSLSPGAGEPQHFGDGTRLSIL.

Note on this clone: The CDR3 end is not reached by the read, which stops 3 residues before it; the germline J gene fills it in. V is TRBV6-1 and J is TRBJ1-5, with unresolved D. This CDR3 region has 13 residues. The germline CDR1 and CDR2 sequences are MNHNS and SASEGT. Trimming cost V 0 bases and J 5 bases, with 5 bases left between them. CDR3 loop: CASSEAPDQPQHF. The DNA read from the CDR3 is TGTGCCAGCAGTGAAGCCCCAGATCAGCCC.

Of note for this clone: The read halts 3 residues ahead of the CDR3 end, with the missing end drawn from the germline J gene. The chain employs TRBV7-3 and TRBJ2-7; 9 positions agree with TRBD2. In germline, CDR1 is SGHTA, CDR2 FQGTGA. V lost 5 bases to trimming and J lost 5 bases; unmatched junction nucleotides: 7. The CDR3 has 14 residues. CDR3 amino acids: CASSPVSGSHEQYF. The covered CDR3 bases are TGTGCCAGCAGCCCGGTTAGCGGGAGTCACGAG.

Regarding this clone: The read comes to an end 3 residues before the CDR3 does, leaving the germline J gene to fill in the end. V and J are TRBV11-3 and TRBJ2-7; the D gene is possibly TRBD1 (5 bases). Deletions cut 2 bases from V and 2 bases from J, with 13 bases between. CDR3 length equals 15 residues. Per germline, CDR1 SGHNT and CDR2 YENEEA. Partial CDR3 DNA: TGTGCCAGCAGCTTACTGCAGGGAAGGACCTACGAG. Translating gives CASSLLQGRTYE. The entire CDR3 protein reads CASSLLQGRTYEQYF.

For this clone: The CDR3 is cut off 3 residues early in the read; its end comes from the germline J gene. This chain joins TRBV5-4 and TRBJ2-1, with D possibly TRBD1 on 6 matching bases. V was pared by 4 bases and J by 2 bases, with 13 bases between. Germline V gene lookup returns CDR1 SGHNT and CDR2 YYREEE (reference sequence). The CDR3 runs to 15 residues. The CDR3 spells CASSTRQVTYNEQFF. The part of the CDR3 DNA that was read is TGTGCCAGCAGCACAAGACAGGTGACCTACAATGAG.

Concerning this clone itself: The CDR3 goes on 3 residues after the read ends, and that part is filled in from the germline J gene. V gene TRBV20-1 combines with J gene TRBJ1-2; 9 bases are shared with TRBD1. The CDR3 has 13 amino acids. Germline CDR1 reads DFQATT; CDR2 reads SNEGSKA (reference sequence). CDR3 bases read: TGCAGTGCCAAAGGGACAGGGTGGGGCGGC. It is translated as CSAKGTGWGG. The whole CDR3 is CSAKGTGWGGYTF.

For this clone: Read data end 3 residues before the CDR3 end; the end is taken from the germline J gene. The rearrangement joins TRBV2 to TRBJ2-3; TRBD1 agrees at 7 bases. The CDR3 runs 14 residues. Germline CDR1 is SNHLY and CDR2 is FYNNEI. The covered CDR3 bases are TGTGCCAGCAGACTAACGACAGGGAATCAGCCG. Its translation is CASRLTTGNQP. The full CDR3 reads CASRLTTGNQPQYF.

Comment on this clone: The read is 3 residues too short to cover the CDR3 end, so that end is filled in from the germline J gene. This chain connects TRBV5-1 to TRBJ2-5; tentatively, D is TRBD1 (5 bases). The CDR3 spans 13 residues. CDR1 and CDR2 (germline): SGHRS, YFSETQ. Deletions cut 1 base from V and 5 bases from J, with 9 bases between. CDR3 DNA (partial): TGCGCCAGCAGCTTGATGGCAGGGGAGACC. Its translation is CASSLMAGET. The CDR3, in full, reads CASSLMAGETQYF.

Comments on this clone: The CDR3 goes on 3 residues after the read ends, and that part is filled in from the germline J gene. The chain recombines TRBV6-4 with TRBJ2-4; 11 bases are a match to TRBD2. CDR3 size: 15 residues. CDR1 and CDR2 (germline): MRHNA, SNTAGT. The CDR3 sequence: CASSDGTSGQETQYF. The covered CDR3 bases are TGTGCCAGCAGTGACGGGACTAGCGGCCAAGAGACT.

Comment on this clone: The read is 3 residues too short to cover the CDR3 end, so that end is filled in from the germline J gene. V gene TRBV18 combines with J gene TRBJ1-1; 7 nucleotides align to TRBD1. With V trimmed by 6 bases and J by 3 bases, 4 bases remained unmatched. Germline-derived CDR1 and CDR2 are KGHSH and LQKENI. This CDR3 region has 13 residues. This CDR3 reads CASSPDRDTEAFF. CDR3 DNA (partial): TGTGCCAGCTCCCCCGACAGGGACACTGAA.

The sequenced CDR3 bases are TGTGCCAGCTTGGACAGGGCTATATTCACAGATACG. It is translated as CASLDRAIFTDT. The CDR3 as a whole reads CASLDRAIFTDTQYF. V is TRBV18 and J is TRBJ2-3; TRBD1 matches 8 bases. The read halts 3 residues ahead of the CDR3 end, with the missing end drawn from the germline J gene. The CDR3 has 15 amino acids. With V trimmed by 7 bases and J by 2 bases, 8 bases remained unmatched. Germline V gene lookup returns CDR1 KGHSH and CDR2 LQKENI. Full variable domain (remainder filled in from reference TRBV18 and TRBJ2-3): NAGVMQNPRHLVRRRGQEARLRCSPMKGHSHVYWYRQLPEEGLKFMVYLQKENIIDESGMPKERFSAEFPKEGPSILRIQQVVRGDSAAYFCASLDRAIFTDTQYFGPGTRLTVL.

Of note for this clone: Sequencing ends 3 residues short of the CDR3 end; the germline J gene provides the rest. The chain couples TRBV18 to TRBJ2-7; 7 bases agree with TRBD1. The germline V gene has CDR1 KGHSH and CDR2 LQKENI. J was trimmed by 3 bases and V by 0 bases; bases with no gene match: 5. The CDR3 has 15 residues. The sequenced part of the CDR3 DNA is TGTGCCAGCTCACCACCTTACAGGACAGGCTACGAG. Its translation is CASSPPYRTGYE. The whole CDR3 reads CASSPPYRTGYEQYF.

For this clone: The read ends 3 residues early relative to the CDR3; the germline J gene fills the gap. This chain joins TRBV19 and TRBJ2-3, with a possible D match to TRBD1 (6 bases). V lost 6 bases and J 6 bases, leaving 13 bases between the germline ends. The CDR3 covers 13 residues. The germline gives CDR1 LNHDA, CDR2 SQIVND (reference sequence). The CDR3 reads CASRKTGPDTQYF. Partial CDR3 DNA: TGTGCCAGTAGAAAAACAGGGCCCGATACG.

As for this clone: Read data end 3 residues before the CDR3 end; the end is taken from the germline J gene. The chain links TRBV18 to TRBJ2-5, with D possibly TRBD1 on 5 matching bases. V was shortened by 8 bases and J by 5 bases, with 21 bases between the two germline ends. Germline V lookup: CDR1 KGHSH, CDR2 LQKENI. The CDR3 loop spans 15 amino acids. Partial CDR3 DNA: TGTGCCAGCCCACTTAACCCGGCCTCAGGGGAGACC. It codes for CASPLNPASGET. The full CDR3 protein is CASPLNPASGETQYF.

Here the CDR3 reads CAWSRLSSNQPQYF. The DNA read from the CDR3 is TGTGCCTGGAGTCGGTTAAGTAGCAATCAGCCG. The chain combines TRBV30 with TRBJ2-3; D uncertain. The read terminates 3 residues before the CDR3 end, so the remaining end is supplied by the germline J gene. The germline gives CDR1 GTSNPN, CDR2 SVGIG (reference sequence). The length of the CDR3 is 14 residues.

As concerns this clone: The read terminates 3 residues ahead of where the CDR3 ends, so the germline J gene completes it. The rearrangement joins TRBV19 to TRBJ1-1, with 7 bases lining up with TRBD1. V lost 3 bases and J lost 3; bases outside the gene matches: 4. This CDR3 spans 14 amino acids. Germline V lookup: CDR1 LNHDA, CDR2 SQIVND (reference sequence). Incomplete CDR3 DNA: TGTGCCAGTAGTATGACAGGGAAAGACACTGAA. Its translation: CASSMTGKDTE. The CDR3 in full is CASSMTGKDTEAFF.